These 9 T cell receptor beta chains were sequenced from one sample in a study of T cells after yellow fever vaccination (dated by TCRdb to the late 2010s). The receptor library was made with 5' RACE. For sequencing, an Illumina HiSeq 2500 was employed. The public reads were reanalyzed by TCRdb: fastp trimming at Q25, MiXCR alignment, in-frame beta chains only. Merged by CDR3 protein, the rows form single entries marked with the most common genes and DNA. Across this sample there are 500,000 to 650,000 distinct CDR3 sequences, with around an eighth seen only once. The ten largest account for more than 13% of the sample. The sample's treatment or condition label, in plain terms: live attenuated yellow fever vaccine strain. The sequencing used PBMCs, collected on the day of the yellow fever booster vaccination. The source is a man aged 25 to 45 who received the YFV17D yellow fever vaccine.

This clonotype showed up just a few times. The rearrangement links TRBV9 to TRBJ2-1; D is perhaps TRBD2 (5 bases). Germline assignment: CDR1 SGDLS and CDR2 YYNGEE. Trimming took off 0 bases at V and 8 bases at J, with 15 bases between the two ends. The CDR3 is 15 residues long. CDR3 in amino acids: CASSVELALWDEQFF. The DNA of the CDR3 is TGTGCCAGCAGCGTAGAGCTAGCCTTGTGGGATGAGCAGTTCTTC.

This clonotype occurred a few times. This chain links TRBV15 with TRBJ2-1; 8 positions match TRBD2. J gave up 9 bases and V 10 bases, and 8 bases lay outside the gene matches. The CDR3 has 12 amino acids. CDR1 and CDR2 (germline): LNHNV, YYDKDF (reference sequence). The chain's CDR3 is CASASGRGEQFF. The CDR3 nucleotides read TGTGCCAGTGCTAGCGGGCGTGGTGAGCAGTTCTTC.

The gene calls are TRBV24-1 and TRBJ2-3, with TRBD1 matching 9 bases. The CDR3 is 13 amino acids. CDR1 is KGHDR, CDR2 SFDVKD, per germline. V lost 2 bases to trimming and J lost 8 bases; unmatched junction nucleotides: 1. The DNA of the CDR3 is TGTGCCACCAGTGATTCGGACAGGGGTACGCAGTATTTT. It specifies CATSDSDRGTQYF.

The chain is built from TRBV12-3 or TRBV12-4 and TRBJ1-5; a possible D gene is TRBD1 (5 bases). The CDR3 sequence is 14 residues long. The V gene lost 8 bases and the J gene lost 5 bases, with 16 bases spanning the gap. DNA for the CDR3: TGTGCCAGCGGATTAAACCGGGGCCATCAGCCCCAGCATTTT. Encoded protein: CASGLNRGHQPQHF.

This clonotype was observed a handful of times. This rearrangement joins TRBV29-1 to TRBJ2-1, with TRBD1 as a possible D gene (7 bases). V was trimmed by 6 bases and J by 4 bases, leaving 16 bases between them. Germline V lookup: CDR1 SQVTM, CDR2 ANQGSEA. The CDR3 is made up of 14 amino acids. The CDR3 DNA sequence: TGCAGCGTCAGGGGGGAGCCCCCATACAATGAGCAGTTCTTC. Its protein product is CSVRGEPPYNEQFF.

The chain uses TRBV7-2 and TRBJ2-3, with unresolved D. The CDR3 extends over 13 amino acids. Looked up from germline, CDR1 is SGHTA and CDR2 is FQGNSA. With 7 bases removed from V and 8 bases from J, the gap between germline ends came to 16 bases. This chain's CDR3 is CASNQPALGTQYF. CDR3 sequence (DNA): TGTGCCAGCAATCAACCAGCGCTGGGTACGCAGTATTTT.

The V gene is TRBV7-8, the J gene TRBJ2-3; 11 positions match TRBD2. Germline CDR1 is SGHVS and CDR2 is FQNEAQ. The CDR3 length is 17 residues. The ends lost 5 bases at V and 6 bases at J; junction bases unmatched: 13. The CDR3 spells CASSIPTGLAVRDTQYF. The CDR3 bases are TGTGCCAGCAGCATACCCACGGGACTAGCGGTCCGCGATACGCAGTATTTT.

The chain uses TRBV6-5 and TRBJ2-3; the D is unclear. This CDR3 spans 14 amino acids. Per the germline V gene, CDR1 is MNHEY and CDR2 is SVGAGI. Trimming took off 0 bases at V and 2 bases at J, with 6 bases between the two ends. In DNA, the CDR3 is TGTGCCAGCAGTTACTCACGGGCCACAGATACGCAGTATTTT. Translation gives CASSYSRATDTQYF.

The chain employs TRBV29-1 and TRBJ2-3; D assignment may be TRBD1 or TRBD2 (5 bases each). Per the germline V gene, CDR1 is SQVTM and CDR2 is ANQGSEA. This CDR3 has 14 amino acids. V was shortened by 1 base and J by 3 bases, with 11 bases between the two germline ends. The CDR3, as DNA: TGCAGCGTTGAAGCGGGACCGTGGACAGATACGCAGTATTTT. Protein sequence: CSVEAGPWTDTQYF.